This T cell receptor beta chain emerged from a study of blood T cell repertoires in COVID-19. Study-wide background: Samples of COVID-19 (acute and convalescent) were obtained from the United States, Italy and Spain. PBMCs, B-cell-depleted T cells, or T cells were the source of the cDNA or gDNA that made up the material.

Using immunoSEQ multiplex PCR, the repertoire was profiled, and TCRdb retains in-frame clones only, with some absent. The table includes some 70,000 clones, 88% detected once. The receptor was isolated from a woman aged 70-85 years with acute or convalescent COVID-19. The source material was peripheral blood.

The DNA of the CDR3 is TGTGCCAGCAGCTTTAGGGGCTCCAATGAAAAACTGTTTTTT. Residues: CASSFRGSNEKLFF. The rearrangement links TRBV7-2 to TRBJ1-4; tentatively, D is TRBD1 (5 bases). CDR3 length: 14 amino acids. Trimming removed 3 bases at V and 5 bases at J, with 10 bases between. CDR1 and CDR2 (germline): SGHTA, FQGNSA.